Below, one TCR beta chain is given with its context. What it binds is unknown. Germline values: CDR1 MGHDK, CDR2 SYGVNS. Deletions cut 1 base from V and 1 base from J, with 13 bases between. The CDR3 is 16 residues long. Negative magnetic isolation gave CD8+ and CD4+ cells; FACS enriched CD8+ TEMRA. This sample was included in a study of CD8 T cells in Susac syndrome. On the study more broadly: Patients with Susac syndrome were therapy-naive, taking corticosteroids, with some also receiving intravenous immunoglobulin, or taking intravenous immunoglobulin alone at the time their blood was drawn. General observations from the study: The authors acknowledged that the study's TCR sequencing and HLA analysis involved relatively few individuals.

An amount of RNA that ranged from roughly 0.45 to 1 ug was reverse transcribed with random hexamers. Amplification of the TCR beta CDR3 was carried out by immunoSEQ multiplex PCR, which spanned a total of 54 Vbeta and 13 Jbeta segments. TCRdb itself ran the immunoSEQ multiplex PCR reads through MiXCR, one entry per CDR3 protein. The sample shows some 160,000 distinct CDR3 sequences, approximately 94% of them seen only once. This clonotype was obtained from a human donor with Susac syndrome. The sequencing input was CD4+ T cells from PBMCs. This chain links TRBV25-1 with TRBJ1-1, with D hard to call. CDR3 in DNA: TGTGCCAGCAGTGAATTCTTGGCAGAGCAGAACACTGAAGCTTTCTTT. Its protein is CASSEFLAEQNTEAFF.